What follows is one T cell receptor (beta chain) and its context. As yet, its antigen is unknown. The data were obtained in a study of T cell responses to AZD1222 COVID-19 vaccine. Study-wide results and limits: Most donors were white British, females outnumbered males, and clonal diversity was possibly underestimated.

The CDR3 contains 14 residues. Germline CDR1 and CDR2: SNHLY and FYNNEI. Trimming took 6 bases from V and 8 from J; bases not matched to a gene: 9. Assay used: immunoSEQ multiplex PCR; TCRdb lists only in-frame clones, some missing. The sample holds approximately 140,000 clones, approximately 88% seen once. V gene TRBV2 combines with J gene TRBJ1-4; 7 nucleotides match TRBD1. The sample was peripheral blood, taken on day 0 of AZD1222 vaccination. The receptor's source is an adult in good health. The chain's CDR3 is CASSNNRGWEKLFF. For the CDR3, the DNA is TGTGCCAGCAGCAACAACAGGGGCTGGGAAAAACTGTTTTTT.